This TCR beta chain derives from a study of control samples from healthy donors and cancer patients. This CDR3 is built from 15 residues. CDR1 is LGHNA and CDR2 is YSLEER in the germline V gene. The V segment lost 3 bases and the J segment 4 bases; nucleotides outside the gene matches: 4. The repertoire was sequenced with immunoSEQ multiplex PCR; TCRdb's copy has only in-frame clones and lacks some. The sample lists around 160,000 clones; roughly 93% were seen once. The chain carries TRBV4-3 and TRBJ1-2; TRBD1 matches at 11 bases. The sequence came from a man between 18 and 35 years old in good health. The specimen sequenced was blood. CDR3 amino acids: CASSQDRGRSYGYTF. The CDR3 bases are TGCGCCAGCAGCCAGGACAGGGGGCGAAGCTATGGCTACACCTTC.